A single sample gave rise to the 6 T cell receptor beta chains below, sequenced in a study of T cell repertoires in ileal Crohn's disease. Method: immunoSEQ multiplex PCR; TCRdb's copy keeps in-frame clones and lacks some. This table holds some 5,400 clones, about three quarters found once. Stated time point: proximal margin of the surgical specimen (macroscopically non-inflamed). Sequencing input: ileal tissue. These receptors originate from an adult with Crohn's disease.

The chain uses TRBV6-1 and TRBJ1-5, with TRBD1 identical over 9 bases. Trimming removed 6 bases from V and 3 bases from J; junction bases left unmatched: 6. The CDR3 covers 15 residues. CDR1 and CDR2 (germline): MNHNS, SASEGT. The CDR3 sequence: CASRGQGWDNQPQHF. CDR3 sequence (DNA): TGTGCCAGCAGGGGACAGGGATGGGACAATCAGCCCCAGCATTTT.

The V gene is TRBV7-8, the J gene TRBJ1-5, with 9 bases lining up with TRBD1. After removal of 5 bases from V and 0 bases from J, the junction contained 8 bases not matched to a gene. Germline CDR1 is SGHVS and CDR2 is FQNEAQ. The CDR3 sequence is 17 residues long. The CDR3 region is CASSEGQGRYSNQPQHF. The CDR3 coding sequence is TGTGCCAGCAGCGAGGGACAGGGACGTTATAGCAATCAGCCCCAGCATTTT.

This chain connects TRBV28 to TRBJ2-1; 11 nucleotides align to TRBD2. Germline values: CDR1 MDHEN, CDR2 SYDVKM. The CDR3 runs 16 residues. V trimming: 5 bases; J trimming: 4 bases; junction bases outside the gene matches: 7. The CDR3 loop is CASSLGASGGYNEQFF. DNA of the CDR3: TGTGCCAGCAGTCTGGGGGCTAGCGGGGGGTACAATGAGCAGTTCTTC.

The chain recombines TRBV7-2 with TRBJ2-7; D is undetermined. Germline lookup yields CDR1 SGHTA and CDR2 FQGNSA. This CDR3 region has 13 residues. V dropped 1 base and J dropped 4 bases, with 8 bases sitting between them. The chain's CDR3 is CASSLGFDYEQYF. The CDR3 region has the DNA TGTGCCAGCAGCTTAGGTTTTGATTACGAGCAGTACTTC.

J is TRBJ2-5 and V is TRBV15; D may be TRBD1 (6 bases). Germline values: CDR1 LNHNV, CDR2 YYDKDF (reference sequence). The CDR3 covers 13 residues. Trimming took off 7 bases at V and 5 bases at J, with 14 bases between the two ends. CDR3 loop: CATTRDMRETQYF. CDR3 bases: TGTGCCACCACCCGGGACATGAGGGAGACCCAGTACTTC.

This clone was found once. The rearrangement joins TRBV18 to TRBJ2-2; 11 bases fit TRBD2. This CDR3 region has 18 residues. V trimming: 3 bases; J trimming: 1 base; junction bases outside the gene matches: 7. Looked up from germline, CDR1 is KGHSH and CDR2 is LQKENI. As DNA, the CDR3 is TGTGCCAGCTCACCCGCCGGGACTAGCGGCCAGAACACCGGGGAGCTGTTTTTT. Translated, it gives CASSPAGTSGQNTGELFF.